This T cell receptor (beta chain) was sequenced during a study of cytomegalovirus exposure and HLA in healthy donors. Findings and limits, study-wide: Later on, a genetic analysis was performed. It linked a missense variant in DCLRE1C with V- and J-gene trimming of TCR beta.

The PCR ran on 60 Vbeta and 13 Jbeta primers. Sequenced by immunoSEQ multiplex PCR; TCRdb stores in-frame clones only, minus some. This table has over 150,000 clones, 60% to 80% appearing once. Comments on this clone: Its specificity is unknown.

The trim removed 3 bases at V and 3 bases at J, leaving 11 bases unmatched. CDR1 SGHNT and CDR2 YYREEE come from the germline V gene (reference sequence). CDR3 size: 16 residues. The chain is built from TRBV5-4 and TRBJ1-1; 7 bases line up with TRBD1. Sequencing was carried out using PBMCs. The receptor's source is a man aged 25-40 years in good health and CMV-seropositive. The CDR3 sequence: CASSWEGGRGDTEAFF. CDR3 nucleotide sequence: TGTGCCAGCAGCTGGGAAGGGGGCAGGGGAGACACTGAAGCTTTCTTT.